This entry concerns a single TCR beta chain. The record originates from a study of T cells in tumors after PD-1 blockade. Here immunoSEQ multiplex PCR was the method, and the copy in TCRdb shows in-frame clones only, minus some. The sample gives tens of thousands of clones, around 85% of which show up once; about 3.8% is in the top ten. The CDR3 contains 16 residues. Germline V gene data show CDR1 as GTSNPN and CDR2 as SVGIG (reference sequence). Unmatched junction bases numbered 12, after V lost 3 bases and J lost 4 bases. Sequenced material: PBMCs, taken before anti-PD-1 treatment. The V and J genes are TRBV30 and TRBJ2-3; 8 nucleotides align to TRBD2. The receptor comes from a human donor with basal cell carcinoma. CDR3 nucleotides: TGTGCCTGGAGCCCTCCGGGGCGGGGGGTGGCAGATACGCAGTATTTT. It specifies CAWSPPGRGVADTQYF.